One sample yielded the 10 T cell receptor beta chains listed below, sequenced in a study of CD8 T cells in ankylosing spondylitis. TCRdb re-derived calls from the 5' RACE reads in MiXCR, one entry per CDR3 protein. The table lists tens of thousands of distinct CDR3 sequences, roughly 5% of them singletons. The sequencing sample was made of blood, either unsorted or a sorted T cell fraction (not recorded which). Source of these receptors: a male donor with ankylosing spondylitis or in good health (not recorded which).

This clonotype was seen at least ten times. The rearrangement uses TRBV7-4 and TRBJ1-2, with a weak D call TRBD1 (6 bases). The germline V gene encodes CDR1 SGHVT and CDR2 SQSDAQ. This CDR3 is 13 amino acids long. Trimming took off 9 bases at V and 3 bases at J, with 14 bases between the two ends. The CDR3 sequence: CASRFGGDYGYTF. DNA for the CDR3: TGTGCCAGTCGCTTTGGGGGCGACTATGGCTACACCTTC. Filled out from reference TRBV7-4 and TRBJ1-2, the complete variable domain reads GAGVSQSPRYKVAKRGRDVALRCDSISGHVTLYWYRQTLGQGSEVLTYSQSDAQRDKSGRPSGRFSAERPERSVSTLKIQRTEQGDSAVYLCASRFGGDYGYTFGSGTRLTVV.

This clonotype occurred many times. CDR3 in amino acids: CASSWDPRNSPLHF. Written as DNA, the CDR3 is TGTGCCAGCAGCTGGGATCCCCGTAATTCACCCCTCCACTTT. V usage is TRBV5-8 and J usage is TRBJ1-6; D not resolved. V was clipped by 3 bases and J by 6 bases, with 10 bases between them. The CDR3 is 14 residues long. Germline V gene sequence: CDR1 SGHTS, CDR2 YDEGEE.

This clonotype has ten or more counts. The V and J genes are TRBV7-3 and TRBJ2-7, with 8 bases identical to TRBD1. With V trimmed by 4 bases and J by 3 bases, 8 bases remained unmatched. Germline CDR1 and CDR2: SGHTA and FQGTGA. This CDR3 is built from 15 residues. The CDR3: CASSYGQGGYYEQYF. CDR3 nucleotides: TGTGCCAGCAGCTATGGACAGGGTGGATACTACGAGCAGTACTTC.

This clonotype was counted many times. The chain recombines TRBV28 with TRBJ2-7, with 9 bases matching TRBD1. The CDR3 covers 19 residues. V trimming: 6 bases; J trimming: 0 bases; junction bases outside the gene matches: 18. Germline loops: CDR1 MDHEN, CDR2 SYDVKM. The CDR3 spells CASSTLRDRVWASSYEQYF. CDR3 DNA: TGTGCCAGCAGCACCCTCCGGGACAGGGTCTGGGCTAGCTCCTACGAGCAGTACTTC.

The table lists this clonotype with many counts. The V and J genes are TRBV20-1 and TRBJ2-4; D may be TRBD2 (5 bases). Trimming took off 6 bases at V and 9 bases at J, with 12 bases between the two ends. The CDR3 contains 11 residues. The germline gives CDR1 DFQATT, CDR2 SNEGSKA (reference sequence). The CDR3 region has the DNA TGCAGTGCAGGGTCCGAGGGCATTCAGTACTTC. Its protein product is CSAGSEGIQYF.

At least ten counts were recorded for this clonotype. The gene calls are TRBV20-1 and TRBJ2-3, with D uncertain. The germline CDR1 and CDR2 sequences are DFQATT and SNEGSKA (reference sequence). This CDR3 has 14 amino acids. V shed 2 bases and J shed 4 bases, with 13 bases lying between them. The CDR3 reads CSARSPGWADTQYF. The CDR3 nucleotides read TGCAGTGCTAGAAGTCCTGGGTGGGCAGATACGCAGTATTTT.

This clonotype was picked up many times. The chain couples TRBV6-5 to TRBJ2-2; tentative D call: TRBD2 (6 bases). V lost 2 bases to trimming and J lost 3 bases, with 16 bases between them. CDR1 MNHEY and CDR2 SVGAGI come from the germline V gene. The CDR3 contains 17 residues. The CDR3 loop reads CASSYGGRGSDTGELFF. The CDR3 DNA is TGTGCCAGCAGTTACGGGGGTCGGGGGTCGGACACCGGGGAGCTGTTTTTT.

This clonotype came up many times. The chain couples TRBV7-3 to TRBJ2-2; D is perhaps TRBD1 (6 bases). Per germline, CDR1 SGHTA and CDR2 FQGTGA. The CDR3 is made up of 13 amino acids. V lost 6 bases to trimming and J lost 6 bases, with 11 bases between them. In DNA form, the CDR3 reads TGTGCCAGCAGAGAAACAGGGCCCGGGGAGCTGTTTTTT. It yields the protein CASRETGPGELFF. The full variable domain, its missing parts supplied by reference TRBV7-3 and TRBJ2-2, is GAGVSQTPSNKVTEKGKYVELRCDPISGHTALYWYRQSLGQGPEFLIYFQGTGAADDSGLPNDRFFAVRPEGSVSTLKIQRTERGDSAVYLCASRETGPGELFFGEGSRLTVL.

This clonotype was seen many times. The chain links TRBV12-3 or TRBV12-4 to TRBJ2-7, with D perhaps being TRBD1 or TRBD2 (5 bases each). This CDR3 has 14 residues. V lost 8 bases and J 1 base, leaving 15 bases between the germline ends. The CDR3 protein is CASSHGGRSYEQYF. The CDR3 DNA follows: TGTGCCAGCTCCCATGGGGGTCGGTCCTACGAGCAGTACTTC.

This clonotype occurred many times. This chain uses TRBV7-6 with TRBJ1-1, with D possibly being TRBD1 (5 bases). The CDR3 spans 14 residues. The V end lost 5 bases, the J end lost 3 bases, and 13 bases lay between the germline ends. Germline V gives CDR1 SGHVS, CDR2 FNYEAQ. CDR3 sequence: CASSTRGEDTEAFF. CDR3 DNA: TGTGCCAGCAGCACCCGGGGGGAGGACACTGAAGCTTTCTTT. The whole variable domain, remainder taken from reference TRBV7-6 and TRBJ1-1, is GAGVSQSPRYKVTKRGQDVALRCDPISGHVSLYWYRQALGQGPEFLTYFNYEAQQDKSGLPNDRFSAERPEGSISTLTIQRTEQRDSAMYRCASSTRGEDTEAFFGQGTRLTVV.